One and the same sample provided the 27 T cell receptor beta chains below, sequenced in a study of cytomegalovirus exposure and HLA in healthy donors. Assay used: immunoSEQ multiplex PCR; TCRdb lists only in-frame clones, some missing. The sample lists approximately 110,000 clones, approximately 94% occurring once. The source material was PBMCs. These receptors were taken from a woman between 18 and 30 years old in good health and CMV-seronegative.

The chain joins TRBV20-1 to TRBJ2-3; 10 nucleotides line up with TRBD2. Germline trimming cut 3 bases from V and 15 bases from J; bases unmatched to any gene: 6. The CDR3 is 11 amino acids. Germline lookup yields CDR1 DFQATT and CDR2 SNEGSKA (reference sequence). CDR3 in DNA: TGCAGTGCTAGCTCCGGGACTAGCGTTTATTTT. Residues: CSASSGTSVYF.

The chain carries TRBV9 and TRBJ1-3; no definite D call. V shed 4 bases and J shed 3 bases, with 8 bases lying between them. This CDR3 is 13 amino acids long. The V gene's germline CDR1 is SGDLS and CDR2 YYNGEE. The CDR3 is CASSPHSGNTIYF. CDR3 nucleotide sequence: TGTGCCAGCAGCCCACACAGTGGAAACACCATATATTTT.

The chain combines TRBV6-4 with TRBJ2-2, with 8 bases that match TRBD2. In germline, CDR1 is MRHNA, CDR2 SNTAGT. The CDR3 consists of 14 residues. V was pared by 6 bases and J by 0 bases, with 0 bases of the junction left unmatched. In DNA form, the CDR3 reads TGTGCCAGCAGCGGGGGGGCGAACACCGGGGAGCTGTTTTTT. As protein: CASSGGANTGELFF.

This clone was seen a handful of times. The gene calls are TRBV30 and TRBJ1-6; the match to TRBD1 covers 8 bases. CDR1 GTSNPN and CDR2 SVGIG come from the germline V gene (reference sequence). V dropped 5 bases and J dropped 6; count of bases not matched to a gene: 3. The CDR3 covers 13 residues. The DNA for the CDR3 is TGTGCCTGGGCGGGACAGGCTAATTCACCCCTCCACTTT. Translation gives CAWAGQANSPLHF.

CDR3 DNA: TGTGCCAGCAGCCGACAGGGGTACGAGCAGTACTTC. As protein: CASSRQGYEQYF. V and J are TRBV7-2 and TRBJ2-7, with TRBD1 matching over 8 bases. J lost 4 bases, V lost 5 bases, and 1 base had no gene match. This CDR3 is 12 amino acids long. The germline gives CDR1 SGHTA, CDR2 FQGNSA. The full variable domain, completed using reference TRBV7-2 and TRBJ2-7, is GAGVSQSPSNKVTEKGKDVELRCDPISGHTALYWYRQSLGQGLEFLIYFQGNSAPDKSGLPSDRFSAERTGGSVSTLTIQRTQQEDSAVYLCASSRQGYEQYFGPGTRLTVT.

This clone was observed once. The rearrangement joins TRBV5-6 to TRBJ2-7, with 9 bases lining up with TRBD1. This CDR3 is built from 14 residues. The germline CDR1 and CDR2 sequences are SGHDT and YYEEEE. The junction had 6 bases not matched to a gene; V was cut back by 4 bases and J by 4 bases. In DNA form, the CDR3 reads TGTGCCAGCAGCCGAACGGACAGGGGATACGAGCAGTACTTC. It specifies CASSRTDRGYEQYF.

The chain employs TRBV2 and TRBJ2-7, with a tentative D call TRBD2 (5 bases). The CDR3 is made up of 18 amino acids. Trimming removed 6 bases from V and 5 bases from J, with 29 bases in between. Germline CDR1 SNHLY, CDR2 FYNNEI. CDR3 coding DNA: TGTGCCAGCAGCGAGCTACTCATACTAGTTCCCTGGTCCGACGAGCAGTACTTC. This translates into CASSELLILVPWSDEQYF.

The V and J genes are TRBV27 and TRBJ2-7; 13 bases line up with TRBD2. CDR1 and CDR2 from the germline V gene are MNHEY and SMNVEV (reference sequence). The CDR3 spans 18 residues. The V gene end was trimmed by 0 bases and the J gene end by 1 base; junction bases not matched to a gene: 6. The CDR3 sequence: CASSLSWGTSGASYEQYF. Written as DNA, the CDR3 is TGTGCCAGCAGTTTATCGTGGGGGACTAGCGGGGCTTCCTACGAGCAGTACTTC.

This clone came up once. CDR3 sequence: CASSSGLAEYEQYF. CDR3 coding DNA: TGTGCCAGCAGCTCGGGACTAGCGGAATACGAGCAGTACTTC. The chain has TRBV5-6 and TRBJ2-7, with TRBD2 matching 11 bases. This CDR3 is built from 14 residues. Germline CDR1 is SGHDT and CDR2 is YYEEEE. V gave up 3 bases and J gave up 4 bases; unmatched junction bases: 3.

The rearrangement uses TRBV25-1 and TRBJ2-2; 8 positions match TRBD1. Germline lookup yields CDR1 MGHDK and CDR2 SYGVNS. V lost 5 bases to trimming and J lost 0 bases; unmatched junction nucleotides: 2. The CDR3 totals 15 residues. The CDR3 reads CASSTQGANTGELFF. The CDR3 DNA reads as TGTGCCAGCAGTACACAGGGGGCGAACACCGGGGAGCTGTTTTTT.

V and J are TRBV6-6 and TRBJ2-1; 7 nucleotides match TRBD1. CDR3 length: 16 amino acids. Germline values: CDR1 MNHNY, CDR2 SVGAGI (reference sequence). V lost 0 bases and J lost 9; bases outside the gene matches: 11. The CDR3 sequence is CASSYSNRGWGGEQFF. In nucleotides, the CDR3 is TGTGCCAGCAGTTACTCGAACAGGGGCTGGGGCGGTGAGCAGTTCTTC.

The rearrangement uses TRBV6-5 and TRBJ1-2, with TRBD1 matching 8 bases. Per the germline V gene, CDR1 is MNHEY and CDR2 is SVGAGI. V lost 2 bases, J lost 8 bases, and 10 bases stayed unmatched. This CDR3 is built from 15 residues. CDR3 in amino acids: CASSYEGRGLSGYTF. Here the CDR3 DNA reads TGTGCCAGCAGTTACGAAGGCAGGGGGCTGAGCGGCTACACCTTC.

The chain combines TRBV13 with TRBJ2-7, with a tentative D call TRBD1 (7 bases). Trimming stripped 4 bases from V and 12 bases from J, with 13 bases between. The CDR3 consists of 11 residues. Germline-derived CDR1 and CDR2 are PRHDT and FYEKMQ (reference sequence). The CDR3 DNA reads TGTGCCAGCAGCTCCCGACAGGGACTGTACTTC. Translation: CASSSRQGLYF.

This sequence joins TRBV5-1 and TRBJ2-7; possible D gene TRBD2, 5 bases. Germline V gene sequence: CDR1 SGHRS, CDR2 YFSETQ. CDR3 length: 14 residues. Trimming left V 0 bases short and J 3 bases short, with 10 bases between. The CDR3 nucleotides read TGCGCCAGCAGCTTGGAACACGGGAACTACGAGCAGTACTTC. It codes for CASSLEHGNYEQYF. Full variable domain (remainder filled in from reference TRBV5-1 and TRBJ2-7): KAGVTQTPRYLIKTRGQQVTLSCSPISGHRSVSWYQQTPGQGLQFLFEYFSETQRNKGNFPGRFSGRQFSNSRSEMNVSTLELGDSALYLCASSLEHGNYEQYFGPGTRLTVT.

The chain employs TRBV19 and TRBJ2-7; possible D gene TRBD2, 6 bases. V shed 10 bases and J shed 2 bases, with 12 bases lying between them. There are 12 residues in the CDR3. Per germline, CDR1 LNHDA and CDR2 SQIVND (reference sequence). The DNA of the CDR3 is TGTGCCACTGGGACTGACACCTACGAGCAGTACTTC. It is translated as CATGTDTYEQYF.

The genes are TRBV11-2 and TRBJ1-4; D gene unclear. The length of the CDR3 is 15 residues. V lost 1 base and J lost 6, with 12 bases in between. Per germline, CDR1 SGHAT and CDR2 FQNNGV. The DNA of the CDR3 is TGTGCCAGCAGCTTAGGCCGTCGGGGTTATGAAAAACTGTTTTTT. Protein: CASSLGRRGYEKLFF.

The rearrangement uses TRBV7-2 and TRBJ2-2; D possibly corresponds to TRBD1 (5 bases). V shed 5 bases and J shed 6 bases, with 13 bases lying between them. This CDR3 has 14 amino acids. Germline V gene data show CDR1 as SGHTA and CDR2 as FQGNSA. The CDR3 coding sequence is TGTGCCAGCAGCCGTCAAACCAGGGCCGGGGAGCTGTTTTTT. The encoded protein is CASSRQTRAGELFF.

The V call is TRBV4-2, the J call TRBJ2-7, with TRBD2 matching over 11 bases. The germline CDR1 and CDR2 sequences are LGHNA and YNFKEQ. The ends lost 4 bases at V and 2 bases at J; junction bases unmatched: 1. This CDR3 contains 14 residues. The CDR3 sequence is CASSPTSGAYEQYF. The CDR3 DNA sequence: TGTGCCAGCAGCCCGACTAGCGGGGCCTACGAGCAGTACTTC.

This clone showed up just a few times. J is TRBJ1-5 and V is TRBV2; perhaps TRBD1 as D (6 bases). V shed 5 bases and J shed 2 bases, with 16 bases lying between them. Germline loops: CDR1 SNHLY, CDR2 FYNNEI. This CDR3 comprises 16 residues. The CDR3 loop is CASSSARGMGNQPQHF. The CDR3 DNA is TGTGCCAGCAGTTCCGCGAGGGGGATGGGCAATCAGCCCCAGCATTTT.

This rearrangement joins TRBV30 to TRBJ1-2; the D gene is possibly TRBD1 (5 bases). Germline CDR1 reads GTSNPN; CDR2 reads SVGIG (reference sequence). This CDR3 contains 11 residues. The ends were cut back, 5 bases at V and 7 bases at J, with 11 bases in the middle. CDR3 sequence reads: CAWRRGGGYTF. The CDR3 coding sequence is TGTGCCTGGCGGCGGGGGGGTGGCTACACCTTC.

V is TRBV19 and J is TRBJ2-7, with a tentative D call TRBD2 (6 bases). Looked up from germline, CDR1 is LNHDA and CDR2 is SQIVND (reference sequence). The CDR3 extends over 15 amino acids. V was shortened by 3 bases and J by 2 bases, with 14 bases between the two germline ends. CDR3 sequence (DNA): TGTGCCAGTAGTATTCAAAGCGGGCCTACCTACGAGCAGTACTTC. The encoded protein is CASSIQSGPTYEQYF.

The CDR3 is CASSYSLASGSYEQFF. The CDR3 coding sequence is TGTGCCAGCAGTTACTCGTTGGCTAGCGGGAGTTATGAGCAGTTCTTC. V is TRBV6-5 and J is TRBJ2-1, with TRBD2 identical over 10 bases. The J segment lost 8 bases and the V segment lost 0 bases, leaving 7 bases of the junction unmatched. The CDR3 length is 16 residues. Germline lookup yields CDR1 MNHEY and CDR2 SVGAGI.

V gene TRBV2 combines with J gene TRBJ1-2; unclear D gene. V lost 4 bases, J lost 8 bases, and 11 bases lay in between. Germline V gene lookup returns CDR1 SNHLY and CDR2 FYNNEI. The CDR3 sequence is 12 residues long. The CDR3 DNA follows: TGTGCCAGCAGTGTTGGCAGGATAGGCTACACCTTC. It specifies CASSVGRIGYTF.

This chain joins TRBV27 and TRBJ1-4; D unresolved. V lost 2 bases to trimming and J lost 0 bases, with 13 bases between them. CDR3 length: 17 amino acids. Looked up from germline, CDR1 is MNHEY and CDR2 is SMNVEV (reference sequence). CDR3 sequence reads: CASSLTGLPSTNEKLFF. CDR3 sequence (DNA): TGTGCCAGCAGTTTAACTGGACTGCCCTCAACTAATGAAAAACTGTTTTTT.

The chain joins TRBV6-5 to TRBJ2-2; no firm D call. The germline CDR1 and CDR2 sequences are MNHEY and SVGAGI. V was pared by 2 bases and J by 8 bases, with 9 bases between. The CDR3 covers 13 residues. The CDR3 DNA is TGTGCCAGCAGTTACATTTTATCGGGGGAGCTGTTTTTT. As protein: CASSYILSGELFF.

J is TRBJ2-1 and V is TRBV28; D is perhaps TRBD1 (5 bases). The CDR3 is 18 amino acids. V lost 3 bases and J 0 bases, leaving 18 bases between the germline ends. Germline V gene sequence: CDR1 MDHEN, CDR2 SYDVKM. CDR3 bases: TGTGCCAGCAGTTTCCCGACAGCCCCGCAAGACTCCTACAATGAGCAGTTCTTC. This encodes CASSFPTAPQDSYNEQFF.

The chain joins TRBV5-4 to TRBJ1-2; 9 nucleotides agree with TRBD1. Germline V lookup: CDR1 SGHNT, CDR2 YYREEE (reference sequence). V lost 3 bases to trimming and J lost 4 bases; unmatched junction nucleotides: 4. The CDR3 spans 14 residues. As DNA, the CDR3 is TGTGCCAGCAGCTCACAGGGGGCTAGCTATGGCTACACCTTC. It yields the protein CASSSQGASYGYTF. Combining the CDR3 with reference TRBV5-4 and TRBJ1-2 gives the whole variable domain ETGVTQSPTHLIKTRGQQVTLRCSSQSGHNTVSWYQQALGQGPQFIFQYYREEENGRGNFPPRFSGLQFPNYSSELNVNALELDDSALYLCASSSQGASYGYTFGSGTRLTVV.